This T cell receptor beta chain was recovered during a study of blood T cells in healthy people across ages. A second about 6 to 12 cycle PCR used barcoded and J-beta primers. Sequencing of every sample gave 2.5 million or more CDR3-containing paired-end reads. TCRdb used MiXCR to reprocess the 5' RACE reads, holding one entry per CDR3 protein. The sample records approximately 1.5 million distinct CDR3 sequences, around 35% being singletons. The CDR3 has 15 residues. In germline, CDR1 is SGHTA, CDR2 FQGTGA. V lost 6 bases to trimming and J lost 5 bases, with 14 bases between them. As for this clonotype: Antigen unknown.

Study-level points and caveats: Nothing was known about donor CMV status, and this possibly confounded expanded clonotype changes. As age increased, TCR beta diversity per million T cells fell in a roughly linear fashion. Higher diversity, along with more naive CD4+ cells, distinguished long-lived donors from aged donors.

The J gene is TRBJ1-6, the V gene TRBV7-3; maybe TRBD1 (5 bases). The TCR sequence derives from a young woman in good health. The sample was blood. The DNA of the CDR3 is TGTGCCAGCAGAGCGGGGGTGTGGGATAATTCACCCCTCCACTTT. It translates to CASRAGVWDNSPLHF. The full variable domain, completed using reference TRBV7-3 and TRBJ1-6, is GAGVSQTPSNKVTEKGKYVELRCDPISGHTALYWYRQSLGQGPEFLIYFQGTGAADDSGLPNDRFFAVRPEGSVSTLKIQRTERGDSAVYLCASRAGVWDNSPLHFGNGTRLTVT.